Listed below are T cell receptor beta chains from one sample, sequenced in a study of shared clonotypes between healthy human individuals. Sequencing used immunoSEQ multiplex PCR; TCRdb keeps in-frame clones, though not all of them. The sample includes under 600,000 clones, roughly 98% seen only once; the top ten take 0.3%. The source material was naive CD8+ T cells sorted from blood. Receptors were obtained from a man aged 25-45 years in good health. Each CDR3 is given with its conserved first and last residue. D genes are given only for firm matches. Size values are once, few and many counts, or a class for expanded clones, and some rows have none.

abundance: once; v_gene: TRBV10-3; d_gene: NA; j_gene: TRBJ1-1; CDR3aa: CAISAGENTEAFF; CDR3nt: TGTGCCATCAGTGCTGGCGAGAACACTGAAGCTTTCTTT
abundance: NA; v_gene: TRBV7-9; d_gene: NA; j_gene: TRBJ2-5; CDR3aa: CASSFLDLGYTQETQYF; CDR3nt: TGTGCCAGCAGCTTTCTCGACCTAGGGTACACCCAAGAGACCCAGTACTTC
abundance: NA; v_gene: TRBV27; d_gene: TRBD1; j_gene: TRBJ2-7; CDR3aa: CASSYRDRAYEQYF; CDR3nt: TGTGCCAGCAGTTACAGGGACAGGGCTTACGAGCAGTACTTC
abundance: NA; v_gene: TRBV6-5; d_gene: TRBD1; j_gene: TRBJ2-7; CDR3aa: CASSYSQGDSYEQYF; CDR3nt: TGTGCCAGCAGTTACTCGCAGGGGGATTCCTACGAGCAGTACTTC
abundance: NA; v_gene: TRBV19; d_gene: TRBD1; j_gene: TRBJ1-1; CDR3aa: CASTETGVGKANTEAFF; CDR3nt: TGTGCCAGTACCGAGACAGGGGTCGGAAAAGCGAACACTGAAGCTTTCTTT
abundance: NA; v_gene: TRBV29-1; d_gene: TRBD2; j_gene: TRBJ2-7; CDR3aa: CSVELAGSSYEQYF; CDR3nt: TGCAGCGTTGAGCTAGCGGGGAGCTCCTACGAGCAGTACTTC
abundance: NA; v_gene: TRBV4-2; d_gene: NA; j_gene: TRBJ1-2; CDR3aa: CASSQDLAQRAEYGYTF; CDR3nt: TGTGCCAGCAGCCAAGATCTTGCTCAAAGGGCTGAGTATGGCTACACCTTC
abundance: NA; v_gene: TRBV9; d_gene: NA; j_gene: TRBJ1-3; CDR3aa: CASSPQAGNTIYF; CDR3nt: TGTGCCAGCAGCCCTCAGGCTGGAAACACCATATATTTT
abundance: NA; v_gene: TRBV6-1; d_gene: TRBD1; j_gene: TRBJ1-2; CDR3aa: CASSDLGQARDGYTF; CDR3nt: TGTGCCAGCAGTGATCTGGGACAGGCTCGGGATGGCTACACCTTC
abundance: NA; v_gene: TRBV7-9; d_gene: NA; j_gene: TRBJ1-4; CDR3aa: CASSLAGNEKLFF; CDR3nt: TGTGCCAGCAGCTTAGCGGGAAATGAAAAACTGTTTTTT
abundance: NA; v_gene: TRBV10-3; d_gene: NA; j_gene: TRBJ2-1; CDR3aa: CAISESTGLTNEQFF; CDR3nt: TGTGCCATCAGTGAGTCGACTGGGCTTACCAATGAGCAGTTCTTC